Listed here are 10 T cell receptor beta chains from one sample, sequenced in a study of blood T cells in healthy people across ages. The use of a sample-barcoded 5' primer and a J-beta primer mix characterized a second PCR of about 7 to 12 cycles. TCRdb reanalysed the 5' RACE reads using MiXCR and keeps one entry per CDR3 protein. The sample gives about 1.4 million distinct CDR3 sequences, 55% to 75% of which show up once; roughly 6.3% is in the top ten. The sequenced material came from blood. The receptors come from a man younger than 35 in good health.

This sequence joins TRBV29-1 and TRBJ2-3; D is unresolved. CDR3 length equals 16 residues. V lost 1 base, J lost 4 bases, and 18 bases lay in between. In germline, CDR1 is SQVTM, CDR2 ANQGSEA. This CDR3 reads CSVEGKDGMPPDTQYF. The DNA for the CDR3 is TGCAGCGTTGAAGGGAAGGACGGAATGCCTCCAGATACGCAGTATTTT.

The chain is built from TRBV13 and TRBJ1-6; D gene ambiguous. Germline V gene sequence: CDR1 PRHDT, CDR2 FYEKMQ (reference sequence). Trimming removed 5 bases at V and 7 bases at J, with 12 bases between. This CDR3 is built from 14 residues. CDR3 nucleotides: TGTGCCAGCAGCACAAGGTCCCTGAATTCACCCCTCCACTTT. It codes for CASSTRSLNSPLHF.

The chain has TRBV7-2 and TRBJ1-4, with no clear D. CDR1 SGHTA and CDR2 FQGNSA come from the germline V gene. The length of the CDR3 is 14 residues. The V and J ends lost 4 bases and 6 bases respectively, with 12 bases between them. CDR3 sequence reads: CASSYQTSDEKLFF. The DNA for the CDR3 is TGTGCCAGCAGCTACCAAACATCGGATGAAAAACTGTTTTTT.

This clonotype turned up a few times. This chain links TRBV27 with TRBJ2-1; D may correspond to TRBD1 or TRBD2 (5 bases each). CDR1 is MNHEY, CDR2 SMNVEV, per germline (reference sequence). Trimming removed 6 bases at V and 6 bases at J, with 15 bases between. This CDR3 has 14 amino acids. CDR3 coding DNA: TGTGCCAGCAGCTGGGACGTTGGAGGCAATGAGCAGTTCTTC. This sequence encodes CASSWDVGGNEQFF.

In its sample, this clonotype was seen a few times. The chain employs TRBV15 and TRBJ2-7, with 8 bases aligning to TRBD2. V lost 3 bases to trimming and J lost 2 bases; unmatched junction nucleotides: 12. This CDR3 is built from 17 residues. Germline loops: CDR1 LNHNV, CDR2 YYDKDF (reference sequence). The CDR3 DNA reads TGTGCCACCAGCAGGGGCCAACGACTAGCGTGGCCCTACGAGCAGTACTTC. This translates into CATSRGQRLAWPYEQYF.

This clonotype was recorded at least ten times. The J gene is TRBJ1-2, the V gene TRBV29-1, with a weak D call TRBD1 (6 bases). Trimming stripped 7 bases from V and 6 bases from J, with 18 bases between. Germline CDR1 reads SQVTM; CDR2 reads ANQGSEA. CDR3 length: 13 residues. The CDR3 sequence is CSARPGQSHGYTF. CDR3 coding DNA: TGCAGCGCAAGACCGGGACAATCTCATGGCTACACCTTC.

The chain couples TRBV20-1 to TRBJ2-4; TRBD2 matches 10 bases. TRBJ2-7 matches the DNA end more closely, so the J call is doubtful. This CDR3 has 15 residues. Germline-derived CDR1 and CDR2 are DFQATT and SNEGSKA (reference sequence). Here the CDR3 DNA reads TGCAGTGCCGGTGCGCTAGCGGGAGTTTGGCCCGAGCAGTACTTC. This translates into CSAGALAGVWPEQYF.

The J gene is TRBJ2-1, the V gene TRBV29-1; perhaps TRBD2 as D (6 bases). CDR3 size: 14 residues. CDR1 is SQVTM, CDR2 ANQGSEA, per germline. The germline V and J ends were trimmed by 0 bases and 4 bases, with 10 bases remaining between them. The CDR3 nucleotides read TGCAGCGTTGAAGAGGCGGCGGGGTACAATGAGCAGTTCTTC. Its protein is CSVEEAAGYNEQFF.

The CDR3: CAISSLSSYNEQYF. As DNA, the CDR3 is TGTGCCATCAGCAGCCTAAGCTCCTACAATGAGCAGTACTTC. The chain uses TRBV10-3 and TRBJ2-1; the D is unclear. The J call may be faulty, since TRBJ2-7 better matches the DNA end. From germline, CDR1 is ENHRY and CDR2 SYGVKD. The CDR3 has 14 amino acids.

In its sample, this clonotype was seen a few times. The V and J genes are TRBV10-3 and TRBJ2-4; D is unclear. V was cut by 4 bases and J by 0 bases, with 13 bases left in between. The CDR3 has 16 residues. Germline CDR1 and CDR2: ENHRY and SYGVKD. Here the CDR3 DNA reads TGTGCCATCAGTGGGGCCCACGGGCTAGCCAAAAACATTCAGTACTTC. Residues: CAISGAHGLAKNIQYF.